The clone carrying this TCR beta chain was counted once. V was pared by 0 bases and J by 6 bases, with 8 bases between. Germline CDR1 and CDR2: LNHDA and SQIVND (reference sequence). The CDR3 totals 13 residues. Source study methods: From reference gene primer amplification, estimates of nucleated cell counts were derived. The data were produced by immunoSEQ multiplex PCR, yet TCRdb's version contains in-frame clones alone and is incomplete. V and J calls and clone size are copied from that table; D and trimming were computed from the DNA. The sample carries roughly 200,000 clones, almost 90% recorded once. The data were obtained in a study of blood T cell repertoires in COVID-19. On the study more broadly: Samples of COVID-19 (acute and convalescent) were obtained from the United States, Italy and Spain. Nucleic acid was either cDNA or gDNA, and it came from T cells, B-cell-depleted T cells, or PBMCs.

The sequenced sample consisted of peripheral blood. This sequence originates from a man aged 50 to 60 with acute or convalescent COVID-19. V gene TRBV19 combines with J gene TRBJ1-2; D call uncertain. As DNA, the CDR3 is TGTGCCAGTAGTATAGATCTGGGAGATGGCTACACCTTC. Protein product: CASSIDLGDGYTF.